The next 14 T cell receptor beta chains were all read from a single sample in a study of CD8 T cells in Susac syndrome. Random hexamers served to reverse transcribe about 0.5 to 1 ug RNA. One entry per CDR3 protein results from TCRdb running MiXCR on the immunoSEQ multiplex PCR reads. The table has about 83,000 distinct CDR3 sequences, about 96% seen once. Sequencing was carried out using CD8+ T cells from PBMCs. The source is a human donor with Susac syndrome.

The chain combines TRBV28 with TRBJ2-7; 7 nucleotides line up with TRBD2. Germline lookup yields CDR1 MDHEN and CDR2 SYDVKM. V dropped 5 bases and J dropped 2; count of bases not matched to a gene: 12. This CDR3 comprises 16 residues. DNA of the CDR3: TGTGCCAGCAGTAAATACCCCCCGAGCGGGACCTACGAGCAGTACTTC. Translated, it gives CASSKYPPSGTYEQYF.

The rearrangement uses TRBV9 and TRBJ2-1; 7 positions agree with TRBD2. The CDR3 runs to 16 residues. The trim removed 3 bases at V and 1 base at J, leaving 7 bases unmatched. Germline V gives CDR1 SGDLS, CDR2 YYNGEE. The CDR3 DNA follows: TGTGCCAGCAGCGCTAGCGGAGGGGTGTCCTACAATGAGCAGTTCTTC. Protein: CASSASGGVSYNEQFF.

The chain employs TRBV4-1 and TRBJ2-1; 10 bases are shared with TRBD2. The V gene end was trimmed by 1 base and the J gene end by 7 bases; junction bases not matched to a gene: 4. There are 15 residues in the CDR3. The V gene's germline CDR1 is MGHRA and CDR2 YSYEKL. The CDR3 DNA follows: TGCGCCAGCAGCCAAGCTACTAGCGGGAATAATGAGCAGTTCTTC. This encodes CASSQATSGNNEQFF.

The chain couples TRBV5-6 to TRBJ2-1; D remains unclear. CDR1 and CDR2 from the germline V gene are SGHDT and YYEEEE. The CDR3 covers 11 residues. The germline V and J ends were trimmed by 1 base and 7 bases, with 3 bases remaining between them. This CDR3 is CASSLQNEQFF. The CDR3 DNA follows: TGTGCCAGCAGCTTGCAGAATGAGCAGTTCTTC.

The chain uses TRBV20-1 and TRBJ2-7; maybe TRBD2 (6 bases). The germline V gene encodes CDR1 DFQATT and CDR2 SNEGSKA (reference sequence). There are 13 residues in the CDR3. This CDR3 reads CAGPGNLSYEQYF. Written as DNA, the CDR3 is TGCGCGGGACCCGGGAATCTCTCCTACGAGCAGTACTTC.

V and J are TRBV5-6 and TRBJ2-1; the match to TRBD2 covers 14 bases. Per the germline V gene, CDR1 is SGHDT and CDR2 is YYEEEE. The CDR3 runs to 16 residues. Trimming removed 4 bases from V and 8 bases from J; junction bases left unmatched: 8. The CDR3 sequence: CASSRLAGGPSDEQFF. The CDR3 DNA sequence: TGTGCCAGCAGCCGACTAGCGGGAGGGCCTAGCGATGAGCAGTTCTTC.

This chain links TRBV9 with TRBJ1-4; D not resolved. The CDR3 length is 16 residues. CDR1 is SGDLS and CDR2 is YYNGEE in the germline V gene. The V gene lost 2 bases and the J gene lost 6 bases, with 17 bases spanning the gap. The CDR3 nucleotides are TGTGCCAGCAGCGTTAGCCCAGCCTCCCATGATGAAAAACTGTTTTTT. Translation: CASSVSPASHDEKLFF. The variable domain in full, completed from reference TRBV9 and TRBJ1-4, reads DSGVTQTPKHLITATGQRVTLRCSPRSGDLSVYWYQQSLDQGLQFLIQYYNGEERAKGNILERFSAQQFPDLHSELNLSSLELGDSALYFCASSVSPASHDEKLFFGSGTQLSVL.

A single count supports this clonotype. The V call is TRBV6-5, the J call TRBJ1-1; D is perhaps TRBD1 (5 bases). The V and J ends lost 5 bases and 5 bases respectively, with 15 bases between them. Germline lookup yields CDR1 MNHEY and CDR2 SVGAGI. The CDR3 sequence is 14 residues long. CDR3: CASSDSGIGTEAFF. As DNA, the CDR3 is TGTGCCAGCAGTGACAGTGGGATAGGAACTGAAGCTTTCTTT.

The rearrangement uses TRBV7-2 and TRBJ2-7; the D is unclear. The CDR3 covers 15 residues. Trimming removed 1 base at V and 0 bases at J, with 10 bases between. CDR1 is SGHTA, CDR2 FQGNSA, per germline. CDR3 DNA: TGTGCCAGCAGCTTAGTGGTGCGGACCTCCTACGAGCAGTACTTC. Translated, it gives CASSLVVRTSYEQYF.

The rearrangement links TRBV20-1 to TRBJ2-1, with TRBD2 matching 10 bases. CDR1 is DFQATT and CDR2 is SNEGSKA in the germline V gene (reference sequence). After removal of 4 bases from V and 8 bases from J, the junction contained 14 bases not matched to a gene. The CDR3 consists of 16 residues. The CDR3 spells CSAITGSGRGLYEQFF. The CDR3 nucleotides read TGCAGTGCTATCACCGGGAGCGGGAGGGGTTTGTATGAGCAGTTCTTC.

The chain is built from TRBV19 and TRBJ2-7; unclear D gene. V dropped 3 bases and J dropped 2 bases, with 8 bases sitting between them. CDR3 length: 13 residues. CDR1 is LNHDA, CDR2 SQIVND, per germline (reference sequence). CDR3 residues: CASSMGLAYEQYV. CDR3 DNA sequence: TGTGCCAGTAGTATGGGCCTCGCCTACGAGCAGTACGTC.

The genes are TRBV29-1 and TRBJ1-1, with 7 bases that match TRBD1. J gave up 1 base and V 4 bases, and 6 bases lay outside the gene matches. CDR1 is SQVTM and CDR2 is ANQGSEA in the germline V gene. The CDR3 length is 14 residues. CDR3 amino acids: CSVVGGRPNTEAFF. CDR3 bases: TGCAGCGTTGTAGGGGGCAGGCCGAACACTGAAGCTTTCTTT.

The chain couples TRBV7-8 to TRBJ2-3, with D unclear. The CDR3 runs to 13 residues. Germline CDR1 and CDR2: SGHVS and FQNEAQ. V lost 2 bases, J lost 4 bases, and 7 bases lay in between. CDR3 loop: CASSLTGSDTQYF. In DNA form, the CDR3 reads TGTGCCAGCAGCTTAACCGGCTCAGATACGCAGTATTTT.

This clonotype was counted once. The gene calls are TRBV20-1 and TRBJ2-5; a weak D match, TRBD2 (6 bases). The CDR3 has 13 amino acids. Germline assignment: CDR1 DFQATT and CDR2 SNEGSKA (reference sequence). Trimming cost V 3 bases and J 2 bases, with 10 bases left between them. The DNA for the CDR3 is TGCAGTGCTAGCGGGAGATATCAAGAGACCCAGTACTTC. This gives the protein CSASGRYQETQYF.